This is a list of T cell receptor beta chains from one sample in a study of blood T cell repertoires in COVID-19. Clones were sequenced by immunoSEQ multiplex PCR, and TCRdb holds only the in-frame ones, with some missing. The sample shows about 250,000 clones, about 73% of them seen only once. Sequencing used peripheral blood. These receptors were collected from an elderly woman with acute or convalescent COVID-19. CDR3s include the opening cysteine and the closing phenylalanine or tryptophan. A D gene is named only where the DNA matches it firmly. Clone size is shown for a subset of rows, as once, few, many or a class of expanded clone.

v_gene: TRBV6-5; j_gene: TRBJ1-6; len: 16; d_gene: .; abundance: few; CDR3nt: TGTGCCAGCAGTTACTCGATTAGCGCCAGTAATTCACCCCTCCACTTT; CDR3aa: CASSYSISASNSPLHF
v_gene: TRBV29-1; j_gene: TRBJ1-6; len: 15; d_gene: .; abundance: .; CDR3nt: TGCAGCGTTTCCCTAACAGGGACCTTGAATTCACCCCTCCACTTT; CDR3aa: CSVSLTGTLNSPLHF
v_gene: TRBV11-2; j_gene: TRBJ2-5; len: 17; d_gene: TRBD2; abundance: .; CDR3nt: TGTGCCAGCAGCTTGGGGACTAGCGGGAGGGCCAGAGAGACCCAGTACTTC; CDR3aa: CASSLGTSGRARETQYF
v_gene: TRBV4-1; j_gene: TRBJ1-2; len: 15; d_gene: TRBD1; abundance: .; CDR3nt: TGCGCCAGCAGGCCTTCAATAGGGGGCAACTATGGCTACACCTTC; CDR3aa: CASRPSIGGNYGYTF
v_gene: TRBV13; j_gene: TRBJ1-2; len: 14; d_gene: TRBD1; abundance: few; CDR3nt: TGTGCCAGCAGCCGCCGGGACAGGGATGAGGGCTACACCTTC; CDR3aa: CASSRRDRDEGYTF
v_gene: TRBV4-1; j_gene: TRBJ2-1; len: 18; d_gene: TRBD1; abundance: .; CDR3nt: TGCGCCAGCAGCCAATTTAACGGACAGGGCCGAAAGTACAATGAGCAGTTCTTC; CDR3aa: CASSQFNGQGRKYNEQFF
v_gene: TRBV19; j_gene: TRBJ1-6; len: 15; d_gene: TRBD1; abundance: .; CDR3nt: TGTGCCACCGCGGACAGGGGGACCTATAATTCACCCCTCCACTTT; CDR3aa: CATADRGTYNSPLHF
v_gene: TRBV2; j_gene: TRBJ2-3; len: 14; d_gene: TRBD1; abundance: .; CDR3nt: TGTGCCAGCAGCTGGACAGGGGGCACAGATACGCAGTATTTT; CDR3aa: CASSWTGGTDTQYF
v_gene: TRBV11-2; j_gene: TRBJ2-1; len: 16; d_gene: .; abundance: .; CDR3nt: TGTGCCAGCAGCTTAGACGGGCGGGGGCCTTACAATGAGCAGTTCTTC; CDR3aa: CASSLDGRGPYNEQFF
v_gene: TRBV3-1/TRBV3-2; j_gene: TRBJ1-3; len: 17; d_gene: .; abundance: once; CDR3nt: TGTGCCAGCAGCCCCCCCATGGTGGGCCCTCCTGGAAACACCATATATTTT; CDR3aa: CASSPPMVGPPGNTIYF
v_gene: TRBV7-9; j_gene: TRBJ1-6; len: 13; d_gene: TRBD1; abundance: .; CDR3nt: TGTGCCAGCAGCCCTACAGGGGTTTCACCCCTCCACTTT; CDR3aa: CASSPTGVSPLHF
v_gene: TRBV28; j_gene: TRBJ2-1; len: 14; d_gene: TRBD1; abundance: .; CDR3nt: TGTGCCAGCAGTTCGACAGGGGTGGCGCCACAGCAGTTCTTC; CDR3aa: CASSSTGVAPQQFF
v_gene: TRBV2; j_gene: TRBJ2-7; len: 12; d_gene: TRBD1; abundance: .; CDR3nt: TGTGCCAGTAGACAGGGTTCCTACGAGCAGTACTTC; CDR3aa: CASRQGSYEQYF
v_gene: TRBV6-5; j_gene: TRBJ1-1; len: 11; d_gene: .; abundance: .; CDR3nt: TGTGCCAGCAGGTCAGGGTTGGAAGCTTTCTTT; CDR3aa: CASRSGLEAFF
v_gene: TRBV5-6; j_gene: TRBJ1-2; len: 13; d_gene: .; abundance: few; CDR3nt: TGTGCCAGCAGCGCGGACACCTACTATGGCTACACCTTC; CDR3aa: CASSADTYYGYTF
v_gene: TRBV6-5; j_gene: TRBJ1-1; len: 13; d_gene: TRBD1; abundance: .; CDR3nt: TGTGCCAGCTCACGGACAGGGAACACTGAAGCTTTCTTT; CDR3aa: CASSRTGNTEAFF
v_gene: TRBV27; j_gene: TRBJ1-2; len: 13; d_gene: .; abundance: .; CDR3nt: TGTGCCAGCAGTTTAGGGGGCAGCTATGGCTACACCTTC; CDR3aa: CASSLGGSYGYTF
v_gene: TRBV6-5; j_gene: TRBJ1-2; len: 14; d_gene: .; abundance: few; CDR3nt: TGTGCCAGCATGACGAGAGGGCCGGGTCGAGGCTACACCTTC; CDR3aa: CASMTRGPGRGYTF
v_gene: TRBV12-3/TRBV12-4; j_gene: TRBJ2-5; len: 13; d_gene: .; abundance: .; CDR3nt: TGTGCCAGCAGTTTCCGGGGTGGGGAGACCCAGTACTTC; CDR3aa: CASSFRGGETQYF
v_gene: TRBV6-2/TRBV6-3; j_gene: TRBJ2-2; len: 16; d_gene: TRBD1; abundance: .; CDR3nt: TGTGCCAGCAGTTACGGACAGGGCACAAACACCGGGGAGCTGTTTTTT; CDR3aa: CASSYGQGTNTGELFF
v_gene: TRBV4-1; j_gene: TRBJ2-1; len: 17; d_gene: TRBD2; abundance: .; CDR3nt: TGCGCCAGCAGCCAAGATGAGGCGGGGGGGCCGAGGAATGAGCAGTTCTTC; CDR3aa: CASSQDEAGGPRNEQFF
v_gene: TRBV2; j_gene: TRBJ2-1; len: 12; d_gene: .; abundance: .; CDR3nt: TGTTTTATCCGGGACTCATACAATGAGCAGTTCTTC; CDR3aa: CFIRDSYNEQFF
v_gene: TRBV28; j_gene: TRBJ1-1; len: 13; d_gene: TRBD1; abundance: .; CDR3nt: TGTGCCAGCACCCGGACAGGGAGGGCTGAAGCTTTCTTT; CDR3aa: CASTRTGRAEAFF
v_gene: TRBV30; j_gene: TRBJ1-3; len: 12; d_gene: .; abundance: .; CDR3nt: TGTGCCTGGAAGGGGTCTGGAAACACCATATATTTT; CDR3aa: CAWKGSGNTIYF
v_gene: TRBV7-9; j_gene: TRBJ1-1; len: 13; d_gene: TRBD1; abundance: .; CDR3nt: TGTGCCAACTCCAGGGGGACGAACACTGAAGCTTTCTTT; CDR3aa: CANSRGTNTEAFF
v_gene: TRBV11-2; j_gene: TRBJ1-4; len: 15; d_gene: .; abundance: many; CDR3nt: TGTGCCAGCAGCTTAACGGGTCGAAACAATGAAAAACTGTTTTTT; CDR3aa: CASSLTGRNNEKLFF
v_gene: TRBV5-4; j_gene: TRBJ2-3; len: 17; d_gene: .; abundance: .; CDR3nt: TGTGCCAGCAGCTTGGCTGGGGTCAGGGGCTCCACAGATACGCAGTATTTT; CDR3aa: CASSLAGVRGSTDTQYF
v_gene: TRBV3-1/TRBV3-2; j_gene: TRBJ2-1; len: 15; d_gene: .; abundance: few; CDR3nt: TGTGCCAGCAGCTGGGGGCAGCTACCGTACAATGAGCAGTTCTTC; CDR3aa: CASSWGQLPYNEQFF
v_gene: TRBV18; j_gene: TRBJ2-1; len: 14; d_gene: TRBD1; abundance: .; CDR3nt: TGTGCCAGCTCACCAATCCCAGGGGGCAGTGAGCAGTTCTTC; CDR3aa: CASSPIPGGSEQFF